Listed here are 5 T cell receptor beta chains from one sample, sequenced in a study of cytomegalovirus exposure and HLA in healthy donors (dated by TCRdb to between 2016 and 2019). The library was prepared using the immunoSEQ multiplex PCR assay. A mixture of 60 forward primers for TCR Vbeta segments and 13 reverse primers for TCR Jbeta segments was used in the multiplex PCR. In TCRdb, the immuneACCESS table is reduced to in-frame sequences with V and J assigned. These tables do not hold every clone; where another copy was compared, an unresolved V gene accounts for under half, and the others remain unexplained. Here the sample has more than 100,000 clones; approximately 84% occur a single time. The ten largest account for around 0.24% of the sample. Sequencing was performed on PBMCs. The receptors here all came from a man between 50 and 59 years old in good health and CMV-seronegative.

The rearrangement joins TRBV19 to TRBJ2-5, with 8 bases lining up with TRBD2. The J call may be in error: the DNA end matches TRBJ2-7 better. The germline CDR1 and CDR2 sequences are LNHDA and SQIVND (reference sequence). CDR3 length equals 12 residues. The CDR3 DNA sequence: TGTGCCAGTAGTATCGGGAGGGACGAGCAGTACTTC. Its protein product is CASSIGRDEQYF.

The chain combines TRBV5-1 with TRBJ2-1; TRBD1 matches 8 bases. Germline V lookup: CDR1 SGHRS, CDR2 YFSETQ. There are 16 residues in the CDR3. Unmatched junction bases numbered 15, after V lost 4 bases and J lost 9 bases. The CDR3 DNA sequence: TGCGCCAGCAGCCCGGTGGGCAGGGGGCAAGGTGTTGAGCAGTTCTTC. It yields the protein CASSPVGRGQGVEQFF.

This chain links TRBV27 with TRBJ2-7; D gene uncertain. The CDR3 length is 13 residues. The germline CDR1 and CDR2 sequences are MNHEY and SMNVEV (reference sequence). The ends were cut back, 3 bases at V and 3 bases at J, with 9 bases in the middle. CDR3 sequence (DNA): TGTGCCAGCAGTTTGAAGGAGCGCTACGAGCAGTACTTC. Translated: CASSLKERYEQYF.

The chain recombines TRBV6-5 with TRBJ1-1; TRBD1 matches at 8 bases. CDR1 and CDR2 (germline): MNHEY, SVGAGI. The CDR3 covers 13 residues. The V and J ends lost 6 bases and 6 bases, in that order; junction bases with no gene match: 6. CDR3 loop: CASRGDRRSEAFF. CDR3 DNA sequence: TGTGCCAGCAGAGGGGACAGGCGGTCTGAAGCTTTCTTT.

This chain links TRBV28 with TRBJ2-7; TRBD2 matches at 9 bases. The CDR3 runs to 13 residues. After removal of 6 bases from V and 2 bases from J, the junction contained 2 bases not matched to a gene. In germline, CDR1 is MDHEN, CDR2 SYDVKM. CDR3 residues: CASSPSGTYEQYF. DNA for the CDR3: TGTGCCAGCAGCCCTAGCGGGACCTACGAGCAGTACTTC. Using reference TRBV28 and TRBJ2-7 for the parts outside the CDR3, the full variable domain is DVKVTQSSRYLVKRTGEKVFLECVQDMDHENMFWYRQDPGLGLRLIYFSYDVKMKEKGDIPEGYSVSREKKERFSLILESASTNQTSMYLCASSPSGTYEQYFGPGTRLTVT.